The 16 T cell receptor beta chains below were found in one sample sequenced in a study of metastatic and nonmetastatic thyroid tumors. TCRdb re-clonotyped the PCR reads via MiXCR. Here the sample spans approximately 30,000 clones, roughly 15% being singletons. No patient received treatment before thyroid surgery. Sequencing was carried out using blood. The receptors originated from a male donor with papillary thyroid cancer or a benign thyroid nodule (not recorded which). Some clones in this sample may be carry-over from other donors' samples.

This clone has a count of ten or more. The CDR3 coding sequence is TGTGCCAGCAGCCAAGATATAGCGGGAGTCCACGAGCAGTACTTC. Translating it yields CASSQDIAGVHEQYF. V and J are TRBV3-1 and TRBJ2-7; TRBD2 matches 9 bases. The junction had 5 bases not matched to a gene; V was cut back by 0 bases and J by 5 bases. CDR1 LGHDT and CDR2 YNNKEL come from the germline V gene (reference sequence). The CDR3 is 15 amino acids.

This clone is labeled medium-sized (0.01 to 0.1%). This chain uses TRBV30 with TRBJ2-7; D possibly corresponds to TRBD1 (6 bases). Germline assignment: CDR1 GTSNPN and CDR2 SVGIG (reference sequence). This CDR3 spans 13 amino acids. The V end lost 2 bases, the J end lost 6 bases, and 14 bases lay between the germline ends. CDR3 coding DNA: TGTGCCTGGAGTCCGGGACACCGCGGCGAGCAGTACTTC. It is translated as CAWSPGHRGEQYF.

This clone came up a few times. V and J are TRBV24-1 and TRBJ2-2; possibly TRBD2 for D (5 bases). CDR3 length: 14 amino acids. V lost 5 bases and J 3 bases, leaving 9 bases between the germline ends. The germline V gene has CDR1 KGHDR and CDR2 SFDVKD. In nucleotides, the CDR3 is TGTGCCACCAGTGGAGGGCGCGACACCGGGGAGCTGTTTTTT. It translates to CATSGGRDTGELFF.

This clone was recorded many times. At one end the junction does not follow the germline gene, possibly because of a read error. The chain has TRBV19 and TRBJ2-5; D unclear. Germline CDR1 reads LNHDA; CDR2 reads SQIVND (reference sequence). The CDR3 consists of 13 residues. The CDR3 coding sequence is TGTGCCAGTAGTATCGGTTACCAAGAGATCCAGTACTTC. Protein product: CASSIGYQEIQYF. The whole variable domain, filled in from reference TRBV19 and TRBJ2-5, reads DGGITQSPKYLFRKEGQNVTLSCEQNLNHDAMYWYRQDPGQGLRLIYYSQIVNDFQKGDIAEGYSVSREKKESFPLTVTSAQKNPTAFYLCASSIGYQEIQYFGPGTRLLVL.

The sample holds many counts of this clone. The chain employs TRBV19 and TRBJ2-4, with D unresolved. Germline loops: CDR1 LNHDA, CDR2 SQIVND (reference sequence). The CDR3 loop spans 13 amino acids. Trimming left V 3 bases short and J 1 base short, with 4 bases between. CDR3 sequence: CASSISAKNIQYF. CDR3 nucleotides: TGTGCCAGTAGTATTAGCGCCAAAAACATTCAGTACTTC.

Remarks on this clone: This could be a read error, since a much larger clone is one nucleotide away. It is likely a read error, because the conserved phenylalanine at the end of the CDR3 is missing. The chain recombines TRBV15 with TRBJ1-1; the D is unclear. V lost 1 base to trimming and J lost 4 bases, with 13 bases between them. The CDR3 length is 15 residues. Germline loops: CDR1 LNHNV, CDR2 YYDKDF (reference sequence). CDR3 bases: TGTGCCACCAGCAGAGGGCCCCAGGAGGGCACTGAAGCTTTCATT. Translated, it gives CATSRGPQEGTEAFI.

This clone has ten or more counts. The CDR3 DNA reads as TGTGCCAGCAGCCCAGGGGTCAACCAAGAGACCCAGTACTTC. Encoded protein: CASSPGVNQETQYF. The rearrangement uses TRBV7-9 and TRBJ2-5, with D perhaps TRBD1 (6 bases). Trimming removed 5 bases at V and 0 bases at J, with 10 bases between. Germline V gene data show CDR1 as SEHNR and CDR2 as FQNEAQ (reference sequence). The CDR3 is 14 amino acids. The whole variable domain, remainder taken from reference TRBV7-9 and TRBJ2-5, is DTGVSQNPRHKITKRGQNVTFRCDPISEHNRLYWYRQTLGQGPEFLTYFQNEAQLEKSRLLSDRFSAERPKGSFSTLEIQRTEQGDSAMYLCASSPGVNQETQYFGPGTRLLVL.

The chain links TRBV25-1 to TRBJ1-1; D is perhaps TRBD1 (6 bases). The CDR3 is made up of 14 amino acids. Trimming stripped 4 bases from V and 6 bases from J, with 15 bases between. CDR1 and CDR2 from the germline V gene are MGHDK and SYGVNS. Here the CDR3 DNA reads TGTGCCAGCAGTGTTTCCCTAGGGGGGGCTGAAGCTTTCTTT. Protein: CASSVSLGGAEAFF.

This clone came up many times. The CDR3 reads CASSSVGQGSGEQFF. Written as DNA, the CDR3 is TGTGCCAGCAGTTCCGTGGGACAGGGCTCTGGGGAGCAGTTCTTC. The chain couples TRBV4-2 to TRBJ2-1; 9 bases are a match to TRBD1. CDR3 size: 15 residues. Per germline, CDR1 LGHNA and CDR2 YNFKEQ. V was pared by 6 bases and J by 10 bases, with 13 bases of the junction left unmatched.

By share of the sample, this clone is medium-sized. The chain recombines TRBV2 with TRBJ1-1; D not certain. This CDR3 has 14 residues. The V gene lost 4 bases and the J gene lost 1 base, with 10 bases spanning the gap. Per the germline V gene, CDR1 is SNHLY and CDR2 is FYNNEI. Written as DNA, the CDR3 is TGTGCCAGCAGTGCGTCAGCATCGAACACTGAAGCTTTCTTT. It codes for CASSASASNTEAFF.

This clone was counted ten times or more. The chain carries TRBV18 and TRBJ2-2, with D tentatively TRBD2 (6 bases). The V end lost 7 bases, the J end lost 2 bases, and 14 bases lay between the germline ends. This CDR3 comprises 15 residues. Germline V gene data show CDR1 as KGHSH and CDR2 as LQKENI. The CDR3 DNA sequence: TGTGCCAGCTTGGAGGGCCTGGTTAACACCGGGGAGCTGTTTTTT. This encodes CASLEGLVNTGELFF.

The sample holds many counts of this clone. The chain recombines TRBV28 with TRBJ2-7; D is unresolved. CDR1 and CDR2 (germline): MDHEN, SYDVKM. The CDR3 extends over 16 amino acids. Trimming pared 6 bases from V and 2 bases from J, leaving 20 bases between. The CDR3 is CASSRSRWPLTYEQYF. CDR3 DNA sequence: TGTGCCAGCAGCCGTAGTCGTTGGCCTTTAACCTACGAGCAGTACTTC. Together with reference TRBV28 and TRBJ2-7, the CDR3 gives the full variable domain: DVKVTQSSRYLVKRTGEKVFLECVQDMDHENMFWYRQDPGLGLRLIYFSYDVKMKEKGDIPEGYSVSREKKERFSLILESASTNQTSMYLCASSRSRWPLTYEQYFGPGTRLTVT.

This clone was found many times. V usage is TRBV27 and J usage is TRBJ2-7; D remains ambiguous. The CDR3 sequence is 14 residues long. With 0 bases removed from V and 4 bases from J, the gap between germline ends came to 10 bases. Germline assignment: CDR1 MNHEY and CDR2 SMNVEV (reference sequence). The chain's CDR3 is CASSLSGLIYEQYF. DNA for the CDR3: TGTGCCAGCAGTTTATCGGGCCTTATTTACGAGCAGTACTTC.

By share, this clone counts as large. The J gene is TRBJ1-6, the V gene TRBV6-1; D ambiguous. The V gene's germline CDR1 is MNHNS and CDR2 SASEGT. CDR3 size: 16 residues. The V end was cut by 4 bases, the J end by 7 bases, with 17 bases between. CDR3 in DNA: TGTGCCAGCAGTGCTCTAGACATACGGAGGAATTCACCCCTCCACTTT. It yields the protein CASSALDIRRNSPLHF.

This clone came up a few times. The junction departs from the called germline gene at one end, perhaps through a read error. The V call is TRBV27, the J call TRBJ2-7; no firm D call. The CDR3 covers 15 residues. Germline CDR1 reads MNHEY; CDR2 reads SMNVEV (reference sequence). CDR3 bases: TGTGCCAGCAGTTTATCGGGTCAAAGGTCGTACGATCAGTACTTC. This translates into CASSLSGQRSYDQYF.

The sample holds many counts of this clone. In DNA, the CDR3 is TGCGCCAGCAGCCCGGGACGGGCCGACAATGAGCAGTTCTTC. It codes for CASSPGRADNEQFF. This sequence joins TRBV5-1 and TRBJ2-1; D possibly matches TRBD1 or TRBD2 (5 bases each). CDR1 is SGHRS, CDR2 YFSETQ, per germline. This CDR3 has 14 amino acids. Trimming took 4 bases from V and 5 from J, leaving 13 bases between them.